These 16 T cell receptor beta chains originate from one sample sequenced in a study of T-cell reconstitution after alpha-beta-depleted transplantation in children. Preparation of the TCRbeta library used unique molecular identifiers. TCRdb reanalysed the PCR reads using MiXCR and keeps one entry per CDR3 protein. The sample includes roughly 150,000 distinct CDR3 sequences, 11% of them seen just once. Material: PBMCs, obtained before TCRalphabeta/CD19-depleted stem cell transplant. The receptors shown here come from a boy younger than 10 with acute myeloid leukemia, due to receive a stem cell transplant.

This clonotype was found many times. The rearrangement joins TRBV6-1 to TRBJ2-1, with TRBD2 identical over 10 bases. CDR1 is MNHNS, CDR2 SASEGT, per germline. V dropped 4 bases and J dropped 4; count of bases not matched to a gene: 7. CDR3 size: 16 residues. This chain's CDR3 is CASSALAGGPYNEQFF. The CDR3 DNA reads TGTGCCAGCAGTGCCTTAGCGGGGGGCCCTTACAATGAGCAGTTCTTC.

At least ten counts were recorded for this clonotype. The CDR3 nucleotides read TGTGCCAGCAGTTCACTTAAGGCGGGAGGGGACTGGCAGTTCTTC. This sequence encodes CASSSLKAGGDWQFF. The V gene is TRBV28, the J gene TRBJ2-1, with 9 bases matching TRBD2. J gave up 12 bases and V 4 bases, and 13 bases lay outside the gene matches. Germline-derived CDR1 and CDR2 are MDHEN and SYDVKM. This CDR3 is built from 15 residues.

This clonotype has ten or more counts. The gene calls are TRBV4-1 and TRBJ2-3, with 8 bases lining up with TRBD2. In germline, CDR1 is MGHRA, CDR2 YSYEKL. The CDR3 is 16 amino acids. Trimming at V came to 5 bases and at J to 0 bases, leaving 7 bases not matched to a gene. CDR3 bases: TGCGCCAGCAGCAACCCGGGACTAGATAGCACAGATACGCAGTATTTT. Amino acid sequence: CASSNPGLDSTDTQYF.

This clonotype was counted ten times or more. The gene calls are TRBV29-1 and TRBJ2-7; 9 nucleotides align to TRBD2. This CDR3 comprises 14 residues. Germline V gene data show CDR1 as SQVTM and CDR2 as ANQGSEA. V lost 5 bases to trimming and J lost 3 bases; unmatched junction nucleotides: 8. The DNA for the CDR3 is TGCAGCGTTTTCGTAGCGGGAGCGAACTACGAGCAGTACTTC. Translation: CSVFVAGANYEQYF.

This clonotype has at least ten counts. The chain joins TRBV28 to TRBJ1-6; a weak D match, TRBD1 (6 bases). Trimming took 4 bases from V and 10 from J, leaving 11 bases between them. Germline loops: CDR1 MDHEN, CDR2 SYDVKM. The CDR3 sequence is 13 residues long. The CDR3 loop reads CASSSDRQSPLHF. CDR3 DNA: TGTGCCAGCAGTTCCGACAGGCAGTCACCCCTCCACTTT.

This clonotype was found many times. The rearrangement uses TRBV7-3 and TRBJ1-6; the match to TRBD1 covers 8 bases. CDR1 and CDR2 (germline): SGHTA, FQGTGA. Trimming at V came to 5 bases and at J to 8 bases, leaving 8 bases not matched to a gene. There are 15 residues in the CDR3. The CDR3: CASSLGQGGDSPLHF. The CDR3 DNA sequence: TGTGCCAGCAGCCTAGGACAGGGCGGGGATTCACCCCTCCACTTT. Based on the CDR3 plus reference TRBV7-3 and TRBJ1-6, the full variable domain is GAGVSQTPSNKVTEKGKYVELRCDPISGHTALYWYRQSLGQGPEFLIYFQGTGAADDSGLPNDRFFAVRPEGSVSTLKIQRTERGDSAVYLCASSLGQGGDSPLHFGNGTRLTVT.

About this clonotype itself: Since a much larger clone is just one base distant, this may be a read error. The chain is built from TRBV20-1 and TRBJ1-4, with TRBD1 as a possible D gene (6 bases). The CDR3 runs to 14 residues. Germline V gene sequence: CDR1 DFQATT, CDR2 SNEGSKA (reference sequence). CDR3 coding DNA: TGCAGTGCTAGTAAGAGGGGGACTAATGATAAACTGTTTTTT. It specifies CSASKRGTNDKLFF.

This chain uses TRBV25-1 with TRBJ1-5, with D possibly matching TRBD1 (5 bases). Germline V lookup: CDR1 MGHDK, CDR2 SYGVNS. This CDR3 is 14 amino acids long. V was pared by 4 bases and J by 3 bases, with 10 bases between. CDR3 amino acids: CASSVKGHNQPQHF. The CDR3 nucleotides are TGTGCCAGCAGTGTTAAAGGACACAATCAGCCCCAGCATTTT.

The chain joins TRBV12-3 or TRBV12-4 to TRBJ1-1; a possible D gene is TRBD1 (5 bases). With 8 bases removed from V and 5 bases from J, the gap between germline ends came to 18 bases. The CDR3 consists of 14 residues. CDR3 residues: CASRRWGQSTEAFF. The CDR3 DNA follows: TGTGCCAGCCGAAGGTGGGGCCAATCGACTGAAGCTTTCTTT.

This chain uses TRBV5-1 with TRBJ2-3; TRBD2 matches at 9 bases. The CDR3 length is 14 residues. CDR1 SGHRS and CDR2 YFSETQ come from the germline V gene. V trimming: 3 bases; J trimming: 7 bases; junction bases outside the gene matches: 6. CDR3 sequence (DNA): TGCGCCAGCAGCTCGCGGGGGGGCCCCAATACGCAGTATTTT. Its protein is CASSSRGGPNTQYF.

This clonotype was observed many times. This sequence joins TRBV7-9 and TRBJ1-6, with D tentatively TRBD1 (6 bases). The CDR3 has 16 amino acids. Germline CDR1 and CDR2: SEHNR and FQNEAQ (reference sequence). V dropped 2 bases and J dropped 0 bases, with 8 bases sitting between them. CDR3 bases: TGTGCCAGCAGCTTAAAGGGGGGCTCCTATAATTCACCCCTCCACTTT. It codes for CASSLKGGSYNSPLHF.

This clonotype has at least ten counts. The CDR3 region has the DNA TGTGCCAGCAGCCAGCGGGAGGTCACCTACGAGCAGTACTTC. This translates into CASSQREVTYEQYF. The rearrangement links TRBV3-1 to TRBJ2-7; TRBD2 agrees at 8 bases. Trimming removed 3 bases from V and 2 bases from J; junction bases left unmatched: 3. Per the germline V gene, CDR1 is LGHDT and CDR2 is YNNKEL (reference sequence). The CDR3 loop spans 14 amino acids.

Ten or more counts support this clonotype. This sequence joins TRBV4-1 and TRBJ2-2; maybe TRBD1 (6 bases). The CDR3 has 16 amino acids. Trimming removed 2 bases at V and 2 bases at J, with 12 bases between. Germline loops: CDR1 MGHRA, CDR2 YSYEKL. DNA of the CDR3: TGCGCCAGCAGCCAAACGAACAGGGTCAACACCGGGGAGCTGTTTTTT. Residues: CASSQTNRVNTGELFF.

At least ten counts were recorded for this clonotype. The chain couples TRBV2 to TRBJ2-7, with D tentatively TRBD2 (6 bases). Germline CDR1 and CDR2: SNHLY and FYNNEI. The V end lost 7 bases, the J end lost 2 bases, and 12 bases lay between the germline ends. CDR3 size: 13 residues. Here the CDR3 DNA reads TGTGCCAGCACGGGACTCTTGACCTACGAGCAGTACTTC. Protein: CASTGLLTYEQYF. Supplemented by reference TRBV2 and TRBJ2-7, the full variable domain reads EPEVTQTPSHQVTQMGQEVILRCVPISNHLYFYWYRQILGQKVEFLVSFYNNEISEKSEIFDDQFSVERPDGSNFTLKIRSTKLEDSAMYFCASTGLLTYEQYFGPGTRLTVT.

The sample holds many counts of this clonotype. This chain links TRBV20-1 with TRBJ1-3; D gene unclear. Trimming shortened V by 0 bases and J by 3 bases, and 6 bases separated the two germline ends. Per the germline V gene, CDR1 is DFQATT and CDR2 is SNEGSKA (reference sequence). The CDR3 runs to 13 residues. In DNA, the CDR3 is TGCAGTGCTAGAGATTTTGGTGGAAACACCATATATTTT. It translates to CSARDFGGNTIYF.

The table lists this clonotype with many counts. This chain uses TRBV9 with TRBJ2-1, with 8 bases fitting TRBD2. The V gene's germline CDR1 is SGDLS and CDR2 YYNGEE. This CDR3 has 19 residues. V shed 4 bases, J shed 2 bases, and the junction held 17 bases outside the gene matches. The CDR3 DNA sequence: TGTGCCAGCAGCTTCACCAGCCTGGGGGCGGGAGGCGCCTACAATGAGCAGTTCTTC. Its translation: CASSFTSLGAGGAYNEQFF.